This entry lists 5 T cell receptor beta chains sequenced from one sample in a study of circulating CD8 cells and anti-PD-1 response in melanoma. TCR libraries were prepared from roughly 15 ng of total RNA with the QIAseq Immune Repertoire TCR panel. TCRdb fed the reads into MiXCR, producing one record per CDR3 protein. The sample contains over 1,500 distinct CDR3 sequences, 7.4% of which appear only once. Four subsets defined by PD-1 and/or TIGIT were sorted from live CD3+CD8+TCRalphabeta+ cells. The sample consisted of CD8+ T cells from PBMCs, taken at baseline or after one month of anti-PD-1 therapy (not recorded which). The receptors here all came from a human donor with melanoma.

By proportion, this clonotype is medium-sized (0.01 to 0.1%). The chain recombines TRBV19 with TRBJ1-1; D possibly corresponds to TRBD1 (6 bases). CDR1 LNHDA and CDR2 SQIVND come from the germline V gene (reference sequence). Trimming left V 6 bases short and J 7 bases short, with 12 bases between. CDR3 size: 12 residues. The CDR3 is CASSIQGIEAFF. CDR3 bases: TGTGCCAGTAGCATACAGGGAATTGAAGCTTTCTTT.

This clonotype rates as large. Relative to the germline gene, one junction end is altered; a read error may explain this. This chain links TRBV25-1 with TRBJ1-2, with D unclear. Germline lookup yields CDR1 MGHDK and CDR2 SYGVNS. CDR3 size: 11 residues. The DNA for the CDR3 is TGTGCCATCAGTACGGGCTATGGCTACACCTTC. Its translation: CAISTGYGYTF.

By share, this clonotype ranks as medium-sized. The V and J genes are TRBV25-1 and TRBJ2-7, with D possibly being TRBD2 (6 bases). V was pared by 4 bases and J by 2 bases, with 15 bases between. This CDR3 comprises 15 residues. CDR1 is MGHDK, CDR2 SYGVNS, per germline. CDR3 in DNA: TGTGCCAGCAGTGGACGTACGGGGGAAGCCTACGAGCAGTACTTC. Its translation: CASSGRTGEAYEQYF.

Concerning this clonotype itself: A far larger clone is just one base off, so this is likely a read error. The J gene is TRBJ2-1, the V gene TRBV28; the D is unclear. Germline CDR1 and CDR2: MDHEN and SYDVKM. The CDR3 is made up of 13 amino acids. CDR3 amino acids: CANSSGEYNEQFF. The CDR3 DNA reads as TGTGCCAACAGTTCTGGAGAATACAATGAGCAGTTCTTC.

This clonotype counts as medium-sized (0.01 to 0.1%). This chain connects TRBV2 to TRBJ2-1; D not certain. Between the trimmed V and J ends, which lost 6 bases and 6 bases, there was a span of 6 bases. The CDR3 runs to 11 residues. The germline V gene encodes CDR1 SNHLY and CDR2 FYNNEI. The CDR3 here is CASSLGNEQFF. The CDR3 bases are TGTGCCAGCAGCCTAGGCAATGAGCAGTTCTTC.